The source of this T cell receptor beta chain is a study of T cell responses to AZD1222 COVID-19 vaccine. Whole-study results and caveats: Only six people who got AZD1222 tested seropositive at baseline. Nearly half of spike-specific TCRs reportedly target variant regions that are unmutated in the B.1.351 and B.1.1.7 variants.

The study pooled second doses at about 4 or about 12 weeks. For this clone: Its cognate antigen is unknown.

Sequenced by immunoSEQ multiplex PCR; TCRdb stores in-frame clones only, minus some. Of 90,000 to 100,000 clones listed, about four fifths are singletons. The CDR3 has 16 amino acids. The V gene lost 4 bases and the J gene lost 8 bases, with 24 bases spanning the gap. CDR1 and CDR2 (germline): SGHDT, YYEEEE. The chain carries TRBV5-6 and TRBJ1-2; D may be TRBD1 (5 bases). This TCR was sampled from an adult who received the AZD1222 COVID-19 vaccine. The material was peripheral blood, obtained 28 days after the second AZD1222 dose. CDR3 residues: CASSRDLFRGSGGYTF. CDR3 DNA: TGTGCCAGCAGCAGGGACCTATTTCGGGGAAGTGGAGGCTACACCTTC.